This TCR beta chain was sequenced for a study of control samples from healthy donors and cancer patients. The data were produced by immunoSEQ multiplex PCR, yet TCRdb's version contains in-frame clones alone and is incomplete. The sample lists 150,000 to 180,000 clones; about 94% were seen once. CDR3 length: 16 amino acids. Trimming cost V 5 bases and J 2 bases, with 16 bases left between them. The V gene's germline CDR1 is SGHAT and CDR2 FQNNGV. The sequence came from a man aged 35-49 years in good health. The chain combines TRBV11-2 with TRBJ2-4; tentatively, D is TRBD2 (6 bases). Sequencing input: blood. CDR3 residues: CASSPALGGSKNIQYF. CDR3 coding DNA: TGTGCCAGCAGCCCTGCCCTCGGGGGTTCCAAAAACATTCAGTACTTC.